Below, 23 T cell receptor beta chains from the same sample are listed, as sequenced in a study of regulatory T cells in long-lasting Graves disease. Documented time point: persistent/refractory GD, antithyroid drugs over 5 years with positive TRAb. With RNA extracted from PBMCs as input, the TCR library was made. iRepertoire HTBI primers and Arm-PCR of CDR3 regions built TCR beta libraries. From the multiplex PCR reads, TCRdb called clonotypes with MiXCR, one entry per CDR3 protein. Altogether roughly 400,000 distinct CDR3 sequences are present, roughly 20% being singletons, with the ten largest covering about 20%. The input for sequencing was peripheral blood mononuclear cells (PBMCs), taken when the disease was refractory, from a patient treated with antithyroid drugs. The source of these receptors is a female donor with Graves disease.

This clonotype was detected ten times or more. This chain uses TRBV12-3 or TRBV12-4 with TRBJ1-2; 10 bases are a match to TRBD1. V trimming: 6 bases; J trimming: 6 bases; junction bases outside the gene matches: 13. The CDR3 is 16 residues long. The CDR3 DNA follows: TGTGCCAGCAGCCCAGCCGGACAGGGGGGCAAGAATGGCTACACCTTC. Its translation is CASSPAGQGGKNGYTF.

This clonotype turned up a few times. V gene TRBV6-1 combines with J gene TRBJ1-4; D is perhaps TRBD1 (6 bases). Germline-derived CDR1 and CDR2 are MNHNS and SASEGT. Trimming cost V 9 bases and J 5 bases, with 13 bases left between them. The CDR3 runs 13 residues. The CDR3 is CASTGPPNEKLFF. CDR3 nucleotides: TGTGCCAGTACAGGGCCGCCAAATGAAAAACTGTTTTTT.

This clonotype has only a few counts. A much larger clone differs from this one at a single base, so this may be a read error. The chain carries TRBV7-9 and TRBJ2-5; the match to TRBD2 covers 9 bases. The germline V gene has CDR1 SEHNR and CDR2 FQNEAQ (reference sequence). The CDR3 spans 14 residues. V was pared by 6 bases and J by 1 base, with 3 bases of the junction left unmatched. The CDR3 DNA reads as TGTGCCAGCAGTCGGACTAGCGTCCAAGAGACCCAGTACTTC. This sequence encodes CASSRTSVQETQYF.

This clonotype was counted ten times or more. The chain uses TRBV27 and TRBJ2-5; 8 bases are a match to TRBD2. The CDR3 spans 14 residues. The germline V gene encodes CDR1 MNHEY and CDR2 SMNVEV (reference sequence). Unmatched junction bases numbered 5, after V lost 3 bases and J lost 5 bases. This chain's CDR3 is CASSLTSDGETQYF. The CDR3 coding sequence is TGTGCCAGCAGTTTGACTAGCGATGGGGAGACCCAGTACTTC.

A few counts support this clonotype. This chain joins TRBV13 and TRBJ1-4; 7 nucleotides agree with TRBD1. The CDR3 is 13 amino acids. The junction had 9 bases not matched to a gene; V was cut back by 10 bases and J by 7 bases. Germline lookup yields CDR1 PRHDT and CDR2 FYEKMQ (reference sequence). CDR3 sequence (DNA): TGTGCCAACAGACAGGGTTCAGGTGAAAAACTGTTTTTT. Translating it yields CANRQGSGEKLFF.

The chain employs TRBV6-1 and TRBJ1-1, with D possibly being TRBD1 (5 bases). V was cut by 6 bases and J by 7 bases, with 12 bases left in between. Germline CDR1 and CDR2: MNHNS and SASEGT. The CDR3 length is 12 residues. CDR3 sequence (DNA): TGTGCCAGCAGCCCCCAAAGGGGTGAAGCTTTCTTT. It yields the protein CASSPQRGEAFF.

This clonotype was seen a handful of times. The V call is TRBV29-1, the J call TRBJ2-1, with 12 positions matching TRBD1. Germline V gene sequence: CDR1 SQVTM, CDR2 ANQGSEA. The CDR3 is 13 residues long. Losses at the gene ends were 4 bases for V and 6 bases for J; bases not matched to a gene: 1. The CDR3, as DNA: TGCAGCGTTGGGGACAGGGGGCGCAATGAGCAGTTCTTC. Its protein is CSVGDRGRNEQFF.

J is TRBJ2-2 and V is TRBV7-6; 7 positions agree with TRBD2. V was pared by 3 bases and J by 6 bases, with 7 bases of the junction left unmatched. From germline, CDR1 is SGHVS and CDR2 FNYEAQ. CDR3 length equals 15 residues. The CDR3: CASSFRGREPGELFF. The CDR3 region has the DNA TGTGCCAGCAGCTTCCGAGGGCGGGAGCCCGGGGAGCTGTTTTTT.

This clonotype was recorded at least ten times. The J gene is TRBJ2-5, the V gene TRBV28; tentatively, D is TRBD1 (6 bases). This CDR3 is 14 amino acids long. Per the germline V gene, CDR1 is MDHEN and CDR2 is SYDVKM. Trimming shortened V by 3 bases and J by 5 bases, and 13 bases separated the two germline ends. The CDR3 here is CASSFTGLVETQYF. CDR3 DNA sequence: TGTGCCAGCAGTTTCACAGGGCTAGTTGAGACCCAGTACTTC.

This clonotype has at least ten counts. The rearrangement joins TRBV9 to TRBJ2-5, with D possibly matching TRBD2 (5 bases). CDR1 is SGDLS and CDR2 is YYNGEE in the germline V gene. There are 17 residues in the CDR3. V was cut by 4 bases and J by 4 bases, with 23 bases left in between. The chain's CDR3 is CASSPTQLVRSTETQYF. CDR3 DNA: TGTGCCAGCAGCCCAACGCAACTAGTGCGTTCGACAGAGACCCAGTACTTC.

This clonotype came up a few times. The chain uses TRBV20-1 and TRBJ1-2, with D unclear. Germline V lookup: CDR1 DFQATT, CDR2 SNEGSKA (reference sequence). V lost 3 bases and J lost 8, with 10 bases in between. The CDR3 contains 11 residues. The CDR3 protein is CSARKPPGYTF. CDR3 sequence (DNA): TGCAGTGCTAGGAAGCCCCCCGGCTACACCTTC.

This clonotype appeared a few times. The chain carries TRBV20-1 and TRBJ2-2, with D perhaps given as TRBD1 or TRBD2 (5 bases each). V was clipped by 6 bases and J by 6 bases, with 23 bases between them. This CDR3 spans 16 amino acids. Germline CDR1 and CDR2: DFQATT and SNEGSKA (reference sequence). The CDR3 loop is CSAQGRGGEGSGELFF. As DNA, the CDR3 is TGCAGTGCCCAAGGTCGGGGCGGAGAGGGGTCCGGGGAGCTGTTTTTT.

This clonotype was seen repeatedly, ten times or more. The CDR3: CASSLNLGRMETQYF. The DNA of the CDR3 is TGTGCCAGCAGCTTAAACCTAGGGCGCATGGAGACCCAGTACTTC. V is TRBV7-9 and J is TRBJ2-5; D gene uncertain. CDR3 length equals 15 residues. Trimming took 2 bases from V and 5 from J, leaving 15 bases between them. Germline values: CDR1 SEHNR, CDR2 FQNEAQ (reference sequence).

The sample holds a few counts of this clonotype. This chain links TRBV30 with TRBJ2-7; TRBD2 matches 9 bases. CDR3 length: 15 amino acids. Germline V lookup: CDR1 GTSNPN, CDR2 SVGIG (reference sequence). The ends lost 0 bases at V and 4 bases at J; junction bases unmatched: 7. The CDR3 protein is CAWSVTAGGQYEQYF. The DNA of the CDR3 is TGTGCCTGGAGTGTTACGGCGGGAGGGCAATACGAGCAGTACTTC.

There are many counts of this clonotype. The V call is TRBV12-3 or TRBV12-4, the J call TRBJ2-5; the D is unclear. CDR3 length: 11 residues. Trimming shortened V by 4 bases and J by 3 bases, and 3 bases separated the two germline ends. CDR3 in DNA: TGTGCCAGCAGTTCTAAAGAGACCCAGTACTTC. Translating gives CASSSKETQYF.

This clonotype was observed a handful of times. The chain is built from TRBV29-1 and TRBJ1-1, with D maybe TRBD1 (5 bases). V lost 6 bases and J lost 0, with 11 bases in between. The CDR3 extends over 13 amino acids. Germline V gives CDR1 SQVTM, CDR2 ANQGSEA. CDR3 protein: CSVQGRLNTEAFF. The CDR3 nucleotides are TGCAGCGTCCAGGGACGGTTGAACACTGAAGCTTTCTTT.

The CDR3 loop is CASSEGTWDTEAFF. As DNA, the CDR3 is TGTGCCAGCAGTGAAGGGACATGGGACACTGAAGCTTTCTTT. The chain joins TRBV2 to TRBJ1-1; D perhaps matches TRBD1 (5 bases). Germline CDR1 reads SNHLY; CDR2 reads FYNNEI. Trimming took off 1 base at V and 3 bases at J, with 9 bases between the two ends. The CDR3 is 14 residues long. The whole variable domain, remainder taken from reference TRBV2 and TRBJ1-1, is EPEVTQTPSHQVTQMGQEVILRCVPISNHLYFYWYRQILGQKVEFLVSFYNNEISEKSEIFDDQFSVERPDGSNFTLKIRSTKLEDSAMYFCASSEGTWDTEAFFGQGTRLTVV.

CDR3 DNA sequence: TGTGCCAGCAGCTCCACTGTGGGGATATATAATTCACCCCTCCACTTT. This sequence encodes CASSSTVGIYNSPLHF. The chain recombines TRBV7-9 with TRBJ1-6; D is undetermined. The V gene lost 4 bases and the J gene lost 4 bases, with 14 bases spanning the gap. The CDR3 length is 16 residues. CDR1 is SEHNR, CDR2 FQNEAQ, per germline (reference sequence).

There are a few counts of this clonotype. This sequence joins TRBV6-5 and TRBJ1-5; no firm D call. V lost 4 bases and J lost 3, with 7 bases in between. CDR3 length equals 13 residues. From germline, CDR1 is MNHEY and CDR2 SVGAGI. CDR3: CASSLQNNQPQHF. In DNA form, the CDR3 reads TGTGCCAGCAGTTTACAGAACAATCAGCCCCAGCATTTT.

This clonotype was counted ten times or more. The rearrangement links TRBV6-1 to TRBJ1-5; 10 bases agree with TRBD1. Germline V lookup: CDR1 MNHNS, CDR2 SASEGT. V gave up 6 bases and J gave up 6 bases; unmatched junction bases: 5. The CDR3 sequence is 14 residues long. CDR3: CASSKTGGGQPQHF. For the CDR3, the DNA is TGTGCCAGCAGCAAGACAGGGGGCGGTCAGCCCCAGCATTTT.

This clonotype was detected ten times or more. The chain has TRBV28 and TRBJ1-2, with D unclear. This CDR3 has 14 amino acids. The germline gives CDR1 MDHEN, CDR2 SYDVKM. Trimming stripped 4 bases from V and 2 bases from J, with 11 bases between. Here the CDR3 reads CASSSGQANYGYTF. In DNA form, the CDR3 reads TGTGCCAGCAGTTCCGGCCAGGCCAACTATGGCTACACCTTC.

This clonotype was counted many times. The rearrangement uses TRBV28 and TRBJ2-7; D not certain. The germline gives CDR1 MDHEN, CDR2 SYDVKM. Trimming pared 2 bases from V and 2 bases from J, leaving 10 bases between. The length of the CDR3 is 14 residues. The CDR3 DNA follows: TGTGCCAGCAGTTTACTCGCGACCACCTACGAGCAGTACTTC. Translation gives CASSLLATTYEQYF.

The chain recombines TRBV13 with TRBJ1-2; D not certain. V lost 3 bases to trimming and J lost 3 bases, with 8 bases between them. Germline lookup yields CDR1 PRHDT and CDR2 FYEKMQ (reference sequence). This CDR3 contains 13 residues. This CDR3 reads CASSFWGDYGYTF. The CDR3 nucleotides are TGTGCCAGCAGCTTCTGGGGTGACTATGGCTACACCTTC.